The 13 T cell receptor beta chains presented below share a single source sample, sequenced in a study of OX40 agonist ivuxolimab in advanced cancers. Profiled with immunoSEQ multiplex PCR; TCRdb holds only in-frame clones, not every one. Here the sample spans under 95,000 clones, approximately 86% being singletons. The source was CD4+ or CD8+ T cells sorted from blood, collected in a trial of the OX40 agonist ivuxolimab. Source of these receptors: an adult with an advanced solid tumor such as melanoma, head and neck, liver or kidney cancer.

The V call is TRBV5-1, the J call TRBJ2-2; 7 bases fit TRBD1. The CDR3 length is 15 residues. The germline V gene has CDR1 SGHRS and CDR2 YFSETQ. V was clipped by 0 bases and J by 7 bases; unmatched bases: 6. For the CDR3, the DNA is TGCGCCAGCAGCTTGGAGGGGGCGCAGGACGGGGAGCTGTTTTTT. Translation: CASSLEGAQDGELFF.

A note on this clone: Other DNA sequences within the sample encode an identical CDR3. V usage is TRBV5-1 and J usage is TRBJ2-1, with no clear D. The germline V gene has CDR1 SGHRS and CDR2 YFSETQ. CDR3 size: 15 residues. V was shortened by 0 bases and J by 5 bases, with 12 bases between the two germline ends. The CDR3 DNA reads as TGCGCCAGCAGCTTGGTGACCCGGAACCACAATGAGCAGTTCTTC. Translation: CASSLVTRNHNEQFF.

The chain links TRBV19 to TRBJ2-1; TRBD1 or TRBD2 may be the D gene (5 bases each). The CDR3 loop spans 13 amino acids. Germline-derived CDR1 and CDR2 are LNHDA and SQIVND (reference sequence). Deletions cut 10 bases from V and 2 bases from J, with 12 bases between. This CDR3 is CATTGTPYNEQFF. Here the CDR3 DNA reads TGTGCCACTACCGGGACCCCCTACAATGAGCAGTTCTTC.

This chain uses TRBV7-7 with TRBJ2-5, with D possibly TRBD2 on 6 matching bases. The germline gives CDR1 SSHAT, CDR2 FNYEAQ (reference sequence). The CDR3 contains 16 residues. The V end lost 1 base, the J end lost 5 bases, and 17 bases lay between the germline ends. CDR3 nucleotide sequence: TGTGCCAGCAGCTTAGAGCCGGGGAGGTCTGGGGAGACCCAGTACTTC. Translating it yields CASSLEPGRSGETQYF. Filled out from reference TRBV7-7 and TRBJ2-5, the complete variable domain reads GAGVSQSPRYKVTKRGQDVTLRCDPISSHATLYWYQQALGQGPEFLTYFNYEAQPDKSGLPSDRFSAERPEGSISTLTIQRTEQRDSAMYRCASSLEPGRSGETQYFGPGTRLLVL.

V gene TRBV6-4 combines with J gene TRBJ1-2; 9 bases are a match to TRBD1. The CDR3 extends over 16 amino acids. V lost 0 bases and J lost 4; bases outside the gene matches: 6. Germline loops: CDR1 MRHNA, CDR2 SNTAGT. The CDR3 nucleotides read TGTGCCAGCAGTGACTCAGGACAGGGGCCGACCTATGGCTACACCTTC. Its translation: CASSDSGQGPTYGYTF.

The CDR3 region has the DNA TGCAGCGTTACTGCGGATGGCTACACCTTC. Encoded protein: CSVTADGYTF. The chain links TRBV29-1 to TRBJ1-2, with D unclear. Germline V gives CDR1 SQVTM, CDR2 ANQGSEA. V was clipped by 5 bases and J by 6 bases, with 7 bases between them. The CDR3 consists of 10 residues.

This chain links TRBV19 with TRBJ2-1; D remains ambiguous. The CDR3 runs 12 residues. The V gene lost 7 bases and the J gene lost 7 bases, with 11 bases spanning the gap. Germline V CDR1 and CDR2: LNHDA, SQIVND (reference sequence). The CDR3 is CASTTVRNEQFF. As DNA, the CDR3 is TGTGCCAGTACCACCGTTCGGAATGAGCAGTTCTTC. The full variable domain, with the rest looked up from reference TRBV19 and TRBJ2-1, is DGGITQSPKYLFRKEGQNVTLSCEQNLNHDAMYWYRQDPGQGLRLIYYSQIVNDFQKGDIAEGYSVSREKKESFPLTVTSAQKNPTAFYLCASTTVRNEQFFGPGTRLTVL.

The rearrangement uses TRBV15 and TRBJ2-7; D is unclear. V was trimmed by 0 bases and J by 0 bases, leaving 9 bases between them. The CDR3 is made up of 15 amino acids. CDR1 and CDR2 from the germline V gene are LNHNV and YYDKDF (reference sequence). The CDR3 DNA follows: TGTGCCACCAGCAGAGATTATACAGCCTCCTACGAGCAGTACTTC. Amino acid sequence: CATSRDYTASYEQYF.

The chain combines TRBV5-1 with TRBJ2-3; TRBD1 matches 7 bases. The germline V gene encodes CDR1 SGHRS and CDR2 YFSETQ. J lost 6 bases, V lost 6 bases, and 10 bases had no gene match. CDR3 length equals 14 residues. CDR3 DNA sequence: TGCGCCAGCACCCATGGACAGGCTACGGATACGCAGTATTTT. Residues: CASTHGQATDTQYF.

This chain connects TRBV4-1 to TRBJ2-1, with 7 positions matching TRBD2. The CDR3 totals 13 residues. Germline values: CDR1 MGHRA, CDR2 YSYEKL. Germline trimming cut 4 bases from V and 9 bases from J; bases unmatched to any gene: 6. The CDR3 loop is CASSRPGRIEQFF. CDR3 sequence (DNA): TGCGCCAGCAGCCGCCCCGGGAGGATTGAGCAGTTCTTC.

The rearrangement links TRBV28 to TRBJ1-2; D uncertain. This CDR3 has 10 residues. Germline assignment: CDR1 MDHEN and CDR2 SYDVKM. Trimming took off 10 bases at V and 11 bases at J, with 14 bases between the two ends. The DNA for the CDR3 is TGTGCCACAGCAGACGACCCTTACACCTTC. Protein sequence: CATADDPYTF.

The chain carries TRBV5-1 and TRBJ2-7; no definite D call. The length of the CDR3 is 15 residues. The germline CDR1 and CDR2 sequences are SGHRS and YFSETQ. Trimming cost V 0 bases and J 2 bases, with 12 bases left between them. CDR3 DNA: TGCGCCAGCAGCTTGGCGGCCCGTCGCACCTACGAGCAGTACTTC. This gives the protein CASSLAARRTYEQYF.

The rearrangement joins TRBV4-2 to TRBJ1-1, with a possible D match to TRBD1 (5 bases). CDR3 length equals 15 residues. Germline loops: CDR1 LGHNA, CDR2 YNFKEQ. V lost 1 base and J 0 bases, leaving 9 bases between the germline ends. CDR3 protein: CASSQGGSLNTEAFF. In DNA, the CDR3 is TGTGCCAGCAGCCAAGGGGGGTCCCTGAACACTGAAGCTTTCTTT.